Presented here are 7 T cell receptor beta chains from one specimen sequenced in a study of radiotherapy plus CTLA-4 blockade in lung cancer. Method: immunoSEQ multiplex PCR; TCRdb's copy keeps in-frame clones and lacks some. Of some 80,000 clones listed, more than 60% were seen once; the top ten hold 22%. The specimen was peripheral blood, collected from a patient treated with radiotherapy plus ipilimumab. These receptors all come from a human donor with non-small cell lung cancer whose response to radiotherapy plus ipilimumab could not be evaluated. Some clones in this sample may be carry-over from other donors' samples.

The genes are TRBV7-2 and TRBJ1-5, with D perhaps matching TRBD1 (6 bases). The V gene's germline CDR1 is SGHTA and CDR2 FQGNSA. The CDR3 has 15 amino acids. Trimming shortened V by 6 bases and J by 4 bases, and 16 bases separated the two germline ends. The CDR3 nucleotides are TGTGCCAGCAGTCCGTCCGGGACAAGAAATCAGCCCCAGCATTTT. Translation: CASSPSGTRNQPQHF.

This chain uses TRBV29-1 with TRBJ2-3; no firm D call. V dropped 6 bases and J dropped 3 bases, with 4 bases sitting between them. The CDR3 sequence is 10 residues long. Per the germline V gene, CDR1 is SQVTM and CDR2 is ANQGSEA. The CDR3 DNA reads as TGCAGCGTCAAAACAGATACGCAGTATTTT. This encodes CSVKTDTQYF.

This chain connects TRBV10-3 to TRBJ1-6, with a tentative D call TRBD1 (5 bases). The length of the CDR3 is 13 residues. Per germline, CDR1 ENHRY and CDR2 SYGVKD. The V and J ends lost 6 bases and 16 bases respectively, with 19 bases between them. CDR3 bases: TGTGCCATCAGGGGTTTAGAGACAGACCATCTCCACTTT. Encoded protein: CAIRGLETDHLHF.

This sequence joins TRBV2 and TRBJ2-2; 10 nucleotides align to TRBD2. This CDR3 contains 15 residues. CDR1 and CDR2 (germline): SNHLY, FYNNEI. Trimming at V came to 5 bases and at J to 5 bases, leaving 5 bases not matched to a gene. CDR3 sequence (DNA): TGTGCCAGCAGTTCGGGACTAGCGCAGACCGGGGAGCTGTTTTTT. It is translated as CASSSGLAQTGELFF. The full variable domain, completed using reference TRBV2 and TRBJ2-2, is EPEVTQTPSHQVTQMGQEVILRCVPISNHLYFYWYRQILGQKVEFLVSFYNNEISEKSEIFDDQFSVERPDGSNFTLKIRSTKLEDSAMYFCASSSGLAQTGELFFGEGSRLTVL.

The chain employs TRBV9 and TRBJ1-3; D possibly corresponds to TRBD1 (5 bases). V was trimmed by 3 bases and J by 0 bases, leaving 10 bases between them. This CDR3 is built from 15 residues. Per the germline V gene, CDR1 is SGDLS and CDR2 is YYNGEE. Here the CDR3 reads CASSAMTASGNTIYF. The CDR3 nucleotides read TGTGCCAGCAGCGCCATGACAGCCTCTGGAAACACCATATATTTT.

This chain links TRBV5-5 with TRBJ1-2; 10 bases are shared with TRBD1. The J segment lost 4 bases and the V segment lost 4 bases, leaving 7 bases of the junction unmatched. The CDR3 covers 15 residues. Germline CDR1 is SGHKS and CDR2 is YYEKEE (reference sequence). The CDR3: CASSPGTGEGYGYTF. For the CDR3, the DNA is TGTGCCAGCAGCCCCGGGACAGGGGAGGGCTATGGCTACACCTTC.

This chain joins TRBV5-1 and TRBJ2-2; tentative D call: TRBD1 (5 bases). The CDR3 is 16 residues long. Germline V gene sequence: CDR1 SGHRS, CDR2 YFSETQ. V was pared by 0 bases and J by 2 bases, with 11 bases between. The CDR3 here is CASSLETQGNTGELFF. For the CDR3, the DNA is TGCGCCAGCAGCTTGGAAACCCAGGGCAACACCGGGGAGCTGTTTTTT.